These 26 T cell receptor beta chains came from one sample sequenced in a study of CD8+ T cells in alopecia areata. Indicated treatment: oral pan-JAK inhibitor, 5-10 mg twice daily. The authors extracted RNA and reverse transcribed it into cDNA as the sequencing template. Method: immunoSEQ multiplex PCR; TCRdb's copy keeps in-frame clones and lacks some. The data show about 200,000 clones, with 55% to 70% seen just once and 5% to 6% held by the top ten. Specimen: CD4+ T cells sorted from blood, collected at week 24, from a patient treated with tofacitinib. The receptor set was obtained from a human donor with alopecia areata.

The J gene is TRBJ2-2, the V gene TRBV27; no clear D. CDR1 and CDR2 (germline): MNHEY, SMNVEV (reference sequence). V lost 6 bases and J 1 base, leaving 12 bases between the germline ends. The CDR3 is made up of 15 amino acids. The CDR3 nucleotides are TGTGCCAGCAGCCTTGGGCCCGGGAACACCGGGGAGCTGTTTTTT. Translated: CASSLGPGNTGELFF.

The chain has TRBV4-1 and TRBJ1-6, with 7 positions matching TRBD1. The V gene end was trimmed by 1 base and the J gene end by 0 bases; junction bases not matched to a gene: 9. The CDR3 length is 19 residues. CDR1 MGHRA and CDR2 YSYEKL come from the germline V gene. CDR3 region: CASSQVAGTANSYNSPLHF. CDR3 bases: TGCGCCAGCAGCCAAGTGGCCGGGACAGCCAACTCCTATAATTCACCCCTCCACTTT.

This chain joins TRBV28 and TRBJ2-3; D is ambiguous. The V end was cut by 5 bases, the J end by 2 bases, with 8 bases between. This CDR3 has 13 amino acids. Germline CDR1 and CDR2: MDHEN and SYDVKM. The CDR3 DNA reads as TGTGCCAGCAGTCCACAATACACAGATACGCAGTATTTT. It yields the protein CASSPQYTDTQYF.

The chain carries TRBV7-2 and TRBJ1-5, with D tentatively TRBD1 (5 bases). The V and J ends lost 5 bases and 4 bases respectively, with 12 bases between them. This CDR3 comprises 14 residues. Germline-derived CDR1 and CDR2 are SGHTA and FQGNSA. The DNA for the CDR3 is TGTGCCAGCAGCCTAAGGGACGGAAATCAGCCCCAGCATTTT. Translating it yields CASSLRDGNQPQHF.

The chain joins TRBV2 to TRBJ2-7; D unresolved. In germline, CDR1 is SNHLY, CDR2 FYNNEI. The CDR3 sequence is 11 residues long. Trimming left V 7 bases short and J 3 bases short, with 7 bases between. The CDR3 spells CASNVIYEQYF. The CDR3 DNA sequence: TGTGCCAGCAATGTTATCTACGAGCAGTACTTC.

The V gene is TRBV9, the J gene TRBJ2-7, with 8 bases matching TRBD1. V shed 0 bases, J shed 3 bases, and the junction held 5 bases outside the gene matches. The CDR3 sequence is 15 residues long. Germline lookup yields CDR1 SGDLS and CDR2 YYNGEE. CDR3 sequence (DNA): TGTGCCAGCAGCGTAGCGCCAGGGGGCAACTACGAGCAGTACTTC. Translated: CASSVAPGGNYEQYF. Complete variable domain (other parts from reference TRBV9 and TRBJ2-7): DSGVTQTPKHLITATGQRVTLRCSPRSGDLSVYWYQQSLDQGLQFLIQYYNGEERAKGNILERFSAQQFPDLHSELNLSSLELGDSALYFCASSVAPGGNYEQYFGPGTRLTVT.

V and J are TRBV29-1 and TRBJ2-6, with D possibly TRBD2 on 5 matching bases. V was cut by 8 bases and J by 0 bases, with 14 bases left in between. The germline V gene has CDR1 SQVTM and CDR2 ANQGSEA. The CDR3 is 15 amino acids. CDR3 coding DNA: TGCAGCCCGGAGGCGGCGACCTCTGGGGCCAACGTCCTGACTTTC. It specifies CSPEAATSGANVLTF.

The chain is built from TRBV7-2 and TRBJ2-3; TRBD2 agrees at 9 bases. Germline loops: CDR1 SGHTA, CDR2 FQGNSA. This CDR3 has 15 residues. V lost 5 bases to trimming and J lost 1 base; unmatched junction nucleotides: 4. The CDR3 reads CASSRRTSGTDTQYF. CDR3 sequence (DNA): TGTGCCAGCAGCCGCCGGACTAGCGGCACAGATACGCAGTATTTT. The complete variable domain, with remaining parts taken from reference TRBV7-2 and TRBJ2-3, reads GAGVSQSPSNKVTEKGKDVELRCDPISGHTALYWYRQSLGQGLEFLIYFQGNSAPDKSGLPSDRFSAERTGGSVSTLTIQRTQQEDSAVYLCASSRRTSGTDTQYFGPGTRLTVL.

V is TRBV6-5 and J is TRBJ2-7; D is uncertain. CDR1 and CDR2 (germline): MNHEY, SVGAGI. The V gene lost 6 bases and the J gene lost 2 bases, with 14 bases spanning the gap. The CDR3 length is 14 residues. CDR3 coding DNA: TGTGCCAGCAGGGGCCGGTCAACCACCTACGAGCAGTACTTC. Its protein is CASRGRSTTYEQYF.

The CDR3 DNA follows: TGCGCCAGCAGCCCCGGTCCTAACACTGAAGCTTTCTTT. The encoded protein is CASSPGPNTEAFF. J is TRBJ1-1 and V is TRBV5-1; D is unclear. CDR3 size: 13 residues. V lost 4 bases and J 2 bases, leaving 9 bases between the germline ends. Germline-derived CDR1 and CDR2 are SGHRS and YFSETQ.

The chain carries TRBV5-1 and TRBJ2-1, with D perhaps assigned TRBD1 or TRBD2 (5 bases each). Trimming took 0 bases from V and 7 from J, leaving 17 bases between them. The CDR3 is made up of 16 amino acids. Per germline, CDR1 SGHRS and CDR2 YFSETQ. The CDR3 DNA follows: TGCGCCAGCAGCTTGGCCGTCTCAGGGAGCTCTAATGAGCAGTTCTTC. Translating it yields CASSLAVSGSSNEQFF.

This clone was seen a single time. The gene calls are TRBV30 and TRBJ1-1; TRBD1 might be the D (6 bases). The CDR3 extends over 15 amino acids. Germline CDR1 GTSNPN, CDR2 SVGIG (reference sequence). Trimming took off 6 bases at V and 1 base at J, with 18 bases between the two ends. CDR3: CACYLRGHPNTEAFF. The CDR3 DNA follows: TGTGCCTGCTACTTGAGGGGACATCCGAACACTGAAGCTTTCTTT.

The rearrangement uses TRBV7-2 and TRBJ1-1; D gene uncertain. V lost 1 base and J lost 8, with 8 bases in between. Germline values: CDR1 SGHTA, CDR2 FQGNSA. This CDR3 has 12 amino acids. CDR3 protein: CASSLVTVEAFF. For the CDR3, the DNA is TGTGCCAGCAGCTTAGTCACGGTAGAAGCTTTCTTT. The whole variable domain, remainder taken from reference TRBV7-2 and TRBJ1-1, is GAGVSQSPSNKVTEKGKDVELRCDPISGHTALYWYRQSLGQGLEFLIYFQGNSAPDKSGLPSDRFSAERTGGSVSTLTIQRTQQEDSAVYLCASSLVTVEAFFGQGTRLTVV.

This chain joins TRBV7-9 and TRBJ2-5, with D perhaps TRBD1 (6 bases). Per the germline V gene, CDR1 is SEHNR and CDR2 is FQNEAQ (reference sequence). The V gene lost 5 bases and the J gene lost 4 bases, with 11 bases spanning the gap. The CDR3 extends over 13 amino acids. The DNA of the CDR3 is TGTGCCAGCAGCACACAGGGCCCAGAGACCCAGTACTTC. This sequence encodes CASSTQGPETQYF.

This clone was seen a handful of times. The chain uses TRBV7-2 and TRBJ2-7; D is uncertain. Trimming cost V 7 bases and J 4 bases, with 8 bases left between them. Germline CDR1 and CDR2: SGHTA and FQGNSA. The CDR3 sequence is 11 residues long. Here the CDR3 reads CASTSGYEQYF. Written as DNA, the CDR3 is TGTGCCAGCACCTCCGGTTACGAGCAGTACTTC.

This clone was detected a few times. The V and J genes are TRBV5-1 and TRBJ1-6; unclear D gene. The CDR3 is 14 amino acids. V lost 0 bases and J lost 3, with 4 bases in between. Germline CDR1 SGHRS, CDR2 YFSETQ. CDR3 in DNA: TGCGCCAGCAGCTTGGAAATCTATAATTCACCCCTCCACTTT. This codes for CASSLEIYNSPLHF. The variable domain in full, completed from reference TRBV5-1 and TRBJ1-6, reads KAGVTQTPRYLIKTRGQQVTLSCSPISGHRSVSWYQQTPGQGLQFLFEYFSETQRNKGNFPGRFSGRQFSNSRSEMNVSTLELGDSALYLCASSLEIYNSPLHFGNGTRLTVT.

V is TRBV7-2 and J is TRBJ2-5, with D tentatively TRBD2 (7 bases). Trimming cost V 1 base and J 1 base, with 10 bases left between them. CDR1 is SGHTA and CDR2 is FQGNSA in the germline V gene. The length of the CDR3 is 15 residues. The CDR3 nucleotides are TGTGCCAGCAGCTTAGTGGGGGGGCCCCAAGAGACCCAGTACTTC. Protein sequence: CASSLVGGPQETQYF.

This chain uses TRBV5-4 with TRBJ2-1; possibly TRBD1 for D (6 bases). The V gene lost 0 bases and the J gene lost 2 bases, with 6 bases spanning the gap. Germline V gene data show CDR1 as SGHNT and CDR2 as YYREEE (reference sequence). This CDR3 is built from 14 residues. The CDR3 spells CASSLGGPYNEQFF. DNA for the CDR3: TGTGCCAGCAGCTTGGGGGGGCCCTACAATGAGCAGTTCTTC.

This clone was seen just once. The V call is TRBV7-2, the J call TRBJ2-7, with D uncertain. The V end was cut by 2 bases, the J end by 0 bases, with 8 bases between. The CDR3 has 14 residues. Germline V gene sequence: CDR1 SGHTA, CDR2 FQGNSA. CDR3 region: CASSLFGNSYEQYF. CDR3 nucleotides: TGTGCCAGCAGCTTATTCGGCAACTCCTACGAGCAGTACTTC. Based on the CDR3 plus reference TRBV7-2 and TRBJ2-7, the full variable domain is GAGVSQSPSNKVTEKGKDVELRCDPISGHTALYWYRQSLGQGLEFLIYFQGNSAPDKSGLPSDRFSAERTGGSVSTLTIQRTQQEDSAVYLCASSLFGNSYEQYFGPGTRLTVT.

The V call is TRBV29-1, the J call TRBJ1-2; a possible D gene is TRBD1 (6 bases). The V end lost 3 bases, the J end lost 4 bases, and 15 bases lay between the germline ends. The CDR3 loop spans 14 amino acids. CDR1 is SQVTM and CDR2 is ANQGSEA in the germline V gene. Here the CDR3 reads CSVDPIQGGYGYTF. CDR3 bases: TGCAGCGTTGACCCAATACAGGGCGGCTATGGCTACACCTTC.

The chain is built from TRBV19 and TRBJ1-2; no reliable D call. The V end was cut by 6 bases, the J end by 3 bases, with 20 bases between. The CDR3 extends over 16 amino acids. CDR1 and CDR2 (germline): LNHDA, SQIVND (reference sequence). The CDR3 reads CASRSASRSRDYGYTF. Written as DNA, the CDR3 is TGTGCCAGTAGATCGGCTTCCCGCAGTCGGGACTATGGCTACACCTTC.

The rearrangement joins TRBV7-2 to TRBJ1-5; 9 positions agree with TRBD1. Trimming took 5 bases from V and 0 from J; bases not matched to a gene: 5. The CDR3 has 16 amino acids. Germline CDR1 reads SGHTA; CDR2 reads FQGNSA. CDR3 coding DNA: TGTGCCAGCAGCCCAGGGACAGGGTATAGCAATCAGCCCCAGCATTTT. Encoded protein: CASSPGTGYSNQPQHF.

The CDR3 DNA reads as TGTGCCAGCTCACCAGCGGGAGTCGAGCAGTACTTC. Translated: CASSPAGVEQYF. J is TRBJ2-7 and V is TRBV18; 7 bases match TRBD2. The CDR3 sequence is 12 residues long. Trimming took 2 bases from V and 6 from J; bases not matched to a gene: 1. From germline, CDR1 is KGHSH and CDR2 LQKENI.

Remarks on this clone: Other DNA sequences within the sample encode an identical CDR3. The chain joins TRBV5-1 to TRBJ2-5; D may be TRBD1 or TRBD2 (5 bases each). The CDR3 sequence is 14 residues long. Germline CDR1 and CDR2: SGHRS and YFSETQ. V gave up 4 bases and J gave up 2 bases, with 12 bases separating them. The CDR3 protein is CASSPGTDQETQYF. The CDR3 DNA is TGCGCCAGCAGCCCCGGGACGGATCAAGAGACCCAGTACTTC.

This clone turned up a few times. The chain has TRBV30 and TRBJ1-2; no firm D call. The CDR3 has 14 residues. Looked up from germline, CDR1 is GTSNPN and CDR2 is SVGIG (reference sequence). V lost 0 bases, J lost 4 bases, and 12 bases lay in between. The CDR3 DNA reads TGTGCCTGGAGTGTCTCTTCCGGGTTCTATGGCTACACCTTC. Protein product: CAWSVSSGFYGYTF.

This chain connects TRBV9 to TRBJ2-4; D is perhaps TRBD1 or TRBD2 (6 bases each). V was cut by 0 bases and J by 0 bases, with 19 bases left in between. Germline loops: CDR1 SGDLS, CDR2 YYNGEE. This CDR3 contains 19 residues. The CDR3 loop reads CASSVDGTGAELAKNIQYF. In DNA, the CDR3 is TGTGCCAGCAGCGTAGATGGAACGGGGGCAGAATTAGCCAAAAACATTCAGTACTTC.